The sequence of this T cell receptor (beta chain) was determined in a study of T-cell memory formation after mild COVID-19. Study-level points and caveats: A subset of responding clones appeared in pre-infection memory, suggesting cross-reactive memory joined.

This CDR3 contains 15 residues. The J segment lost 0 bases and the V segment lost 5 bases, leaving 5 bases of the junction unmatched. CDR1 is SEHNR, CDR2 FQNEAQ, per germline (reference sequence). TCRdb reprocessed the 5' RACE reads via MiXCR and lists one record per CDR3 protein. The repertoire holds 350,000 to 450,000 distinct CDR3 sequences, with 24% as singletons. Points on this clonotype: Its antigen is undetermined.

The TCR comes from an adult woman who had mild COVID-19 (a few samples of this study predate the infection). Cell type and time point are not known. Source material: PBMCs or a T cell subset sorted from them (not recorded which). V is TRBV7-9 and J is TRBJ2-7; 9 bases map to TRBD2. CDR3 residues: CASSGRTSDSYEQYF. For the CDR3, the DNA is TGTGCCAGCAGCGGAAGGACTAGCGACTCCTACGAGCAGTACTTC.